The 16 T cell receptor beta chains presented below share a single source sample, sequenced in a study of blood T cell repertoires in COVID-19. The protocol was immunoSEQ multiplex PCR, while the TCRdb copy is restricted to in-frame clones and leaves out a portion. The data show about 310,000 clones, 75% to 90% seen once. Sequenced material: PBMCs or T cells enriched from blood (not recorded which). Receptor source: a man aged 55 to 70 who had recovered from COVID-19.

The rearrangement links TRBV16 to TRBJ1-1; 8 bases agree with TRBD1. Germline CDR1 and CDR2: KGHSY and FQNENV. With V trimmed by 5 bases and J by 5 bases, 7 bases remained unmatched. The CDR3 spans 14 residues. CDR3: CASSDQGARTEAFF. Here the CDR3 DNA reads TGTGCCAGCAGCGACCAGGGGGCGCGGACTGAAGCTTTCTTT.

Only a few counts were recorded for this clone. The chain has TRBV11-2 and TRBJ2-3; 8 bases align to TRBD2. This CDR3 has 15 amino acids. J was trimmed by 1 base and V by 3 bases; bases with no gene match: 3. Germline V lookup: CDR1 SGHAT, CDR2 FQNNGV. As DNA, the CDR3 is TGTGCCAGCAGCTTGACTAGCGTACGCACAGATACGCAGTATTTT. Its translation: CASSLTSVRTDTQYF.

The J gene is TRBJ2-5, the V gene TRBV5-1; TRBD1 agrees at 7 bases. The CDR3 consists of 15 residues. CDR1 is SGHRS, CDR2 YFSETQ, per germline. The ends lost 3 bases at V and 3 bases at J; junction bases unmatched: 8. The CDR3, as DNA: TGCGCCAGCAGCTCAACCCTGGACAGGAAAGAGACCCAGTACTTC. Its protein is CASSSTLDRKETQYF.

This chain connects TRBV29-1 to TRBJ2-7, with 8 bases identical to TRBD1. Trimming removed 0 bases from V and 4 bases from J; junction bases left unmatched: 11. Per germline, CDR1 SQVTM and CDR2 ANQGSEA. CDR3 size: 16 residues. CDR3: CSVEDRAGGDSYEQYF. The CDR3 nucleotides read TGCAGCGTTGAAGATCGGGCAGGGGGCGATTCGTACGAGCAGTACTTC.

The genes are TRBV27 and TRBJ1-2; D possibly corresponds to TRBD1 (6 bases). CDR3 length: 11 amino acids. From germline, CDR1 is MNHEY and CDR2 SMNVEV (reference sequence). The V end was cut by 11 bases, the J end by 4 bases, with 11 bases between. CDR3 residues: CAVGRGYGYTF. The CDR3 coding sequence is TGTGCCGTCGGCAGGGGCTATGGCTACACCTTC.

This chain joins TRBV19 and TRBJ1-6, with TRBD1 identical over 7 bases. Germline CDR1 reads LNHDA; CDR2 reads SQIVND (reference sequence). The CDR3 spans 13 residues. The V segment lost 6 bases and the J segment 10 bases; nucleotides outside the gene matches: 6. CDR3 DNA: TGTGCCAGTAGCATTGACAGGGCGTCACCCCTCCACTTT. Amino acids: CASSIDRASPLHF.

The rearrangement joins TRBV25-1 to TRBJ1-1; unclear D gene. This CDR3 region has 13 residues. Germline lookup yields CDR1 MGHDK and CDR2 SYGVNS. Trimming cost V 2 bases and J 1 base, with 5 bases left between them. The CDR3 here is CASSEPKNTEAFF. The CDR3 DNA reads TGTGCCAGCAGTGAACCCAAGAACACTGAAGCTTTCTTT.

This sequence joins TRBV5-6 and TRBJ2-3, with 10 bases matching TRBD2. This CDR3 is 15 amino acids long. The ends lost 3 bases at V and 3 bases at J; junction bases unmatched: 4. The germline V gene has CDR1 SGHDT and CDR2 YYEEEE. This chain's CDR3 is CASSSLAGGTDTQYF. As DNA, the CDR3 is TGTGCCAGCAGCTCGTTAGCGGGAGGAACAGATACGCAGTATTTT.

The chain couples TRBV12-3 or TRBV12-4 to TRBJ1-2; possible D gene TRBD1, 6 bases. Trimming took 5 bases from V and 4 from J, leaving 11 bases between them. The CDR3 is 13 amino acids. CDR3 sequence: CASSPDRGYGYTF. The CDR3 region has the DNA TGTGCCAGCAGTCCGGACAGAGGCTATGGCTACACCTTC.

The chain uses TRBV20-1 and TRBJ2-1, with TRBD2 identical over 13 bases. V was clipped by 3 bases and J by 7 bases; unmatched bases: 3. Germline CDR1 is DFQATT and CDR2 is SNEGSKA (reference sequence). The CDR3 contains 14 residues. The CDR3 nucleotides read TGCAGTGCTAGTTTGACTAGCGGGAGGAATGAGCAGTTCTTC. Protein sequence: CSASLTSGRNEQFF.

Written as DNA, the CDR3 is TGTGCCAGCAGTGAGGTTCAGGCCCTGGGCGGCTACACCTTC. Its protein is CASSEVQALGGYTF. V is TRBV6-1 and J is TRBJ1-2, with no clear D. Deletions cut 3 bases from V and 8 bases from J, with 16 bases between. Germline CDR1 MNHNS, CDR2 SASEGT. The length of the CDR3 is 14 residues.

CDR3 protein: CASSLLQVSDSGNTIYF. DNA of the CDR3: TGCGCCAGCAGCTTGTTGCAGGTCTCAGACTCTGGAAACACCATATATTTT. J is TRBJ1-3 and V is TRBV5-1; D gene uncertain. This CDR3 comprises 17 residues. V was cut by 1 base and J by 0 bases, with 14 bases left in between. CDR1 and CDR2 (germline): SGHRS, YFSETQ.

J is TRBJ2-3 and V is TRBV7-3; 8 bases are a match to TRBD2. The CDR3 loop spans 15 amino acids. The trim removed 5 bases at V and 6 bases at J, leaving 10 bases unmatched. Germline CDR1 SGHTA, CDR2 FQGTGA. CDR3 residues: CASSPGTRGGDTQYF. The CDR3 DNA is TGTGCCAGCAGCCCAGGGACTAGGGGAGGCGATACGCAGTATTTT.

V usage is TRBV19 and J usage is TRBJ2-7; 10 nucleotides line up with TRBD2. J gave up 2 bases and V 2 bases, and 6 bases lay outside the gene matches. CDR1 LNHDA and CDR2 SQIVND come from the germline V gene (reference sequence). This CDR3 has 16 amino acids. The CDR3 protein is CASSITRTSGTYEQYF. Written as DNA, the CDR3 is TGTGCCAGTAGTATAACCAGGACTAGCGGTACCTACGAGCAGTACTTC. Based on the CDR3 plus reference TRBV19 and TRBJ2-7, the full variable domain is DGGITQSPKYLFRKEGQNVTLSCEQNLNHDAMYWYRQDPGQGLRLIYYSQIVNDFQKGDIAEGYSVSREKKESFPLTVTSAQKNPTAFYLCASSITRTSGTYEQYFGPGTRLTVT.

The J gene is TRBJ1-2, the V gene TRBV5-1; D unclear. This CDR3 is built from 14 residues. CDR1 is SGHRS and CDR2 is YFSETQ in the germline V gene. The V and J ends lost 0 bases and 7 bases respectively, with 13 bases between them. Here the CDR3 DNA reads TGCGCCAGCAGCTTGGAGGTCGGGGTGTCTGGCTACACCTTC. Encoded protein: CASSLEVGVSGYTF.

The chain carries TRBV19 and TRBJ1-1; 8 bases match TRBD1. CDR3 size: 15 residues. The junction had 10 bases not matched to a gene; V was cut back by 5 bases and J by 5 bases. Germline V gene lookup returns CDR1 LNHDA and CDR2 SQIVND (reference sequence). CDR3 protein: CASSPRPTGETEAFF. The CDR3 nucleotides read TGTGCCAGTAGTCCGCGTCCGACAGGGGAGACTGAAGCTTTCTTT.